The TCR beta chain described here comes from a study of control samples from healthy donors and cancer patients. Profiled with immunoSEQ multiplex PCR; TCRdb holds only in-frame clones, not every one. The data contain 85,000 to 100,000 clones, approximately 95% of them singletons. This CDR3 comprises 15 residues. V was pared by 2 bases and J by 4 bases, with 15 bases between. Per germline, CDR1 SGHRS and CDR2 YFSETQ. J is TRBJ1-2 and V is TRBV5-1; perhaps TRBD1 as D (6 bases). The sequence was obtained from a man in his late teens or twenties in good health. Sequenced input: blood. The DNA of the CDR3 is TGCGCCAGCAGCTTTATGCCCGGACAGATCTATGGCTACACCTTC. It codes for CASSFMPGQIYGYTF.